What follows are 21 T cell receptor beta chains derived from one specimen sequenced in a study of OX40 agonist ivuxolimab in advanced cancers. Assay used: immunoSEQ multiplex PCR; TCRdb lists only in-frame clones, some missing. The sample contains 25,000 to 30,000 clones, about nine tenths of which appear only once. Sequences were derived from CD4+ or CD8+ T cells sorted from blood, sampled in a trial of the OX40 agonist ivuxolimab. The receptor set was obtained from an adult with an advanced solid tumor such as melanoma, head and neck, liver or kidney cancer.

The CDR3 DNA reads as TGTGCCAGCAGTGGCCCGGAAGTGTACAGGTGGAACACTGAAGCTTTCTTT. Protein: CASSGPEVYRWNTEAFF. This rearrangement joins TRBV6-1 to TRBJ1-1, with D possibly matching TRBD1 (5 bases). There are 17 residues in the CDR3. V was shortened by 4 bases and J by 1 base, with 19 bases between the two germline ends. CDR1 and CDR2 from the germline V gene are MNHNS and SASEGT.

This clone is a singleton in its sample. The genes are TRBV9 and TRBJ1-5, with D possibly TRBD1 on 5 matching bases. The germline V and J ends were trimmed by 6 bases and 5 bases, with 18 bases remaining between them. The CDR3 totals 15 residues. CDR1 is SGDLS, CDR2 YYNGEE, per germline. CDR3 protein: CASTGNVQADQPQHF. CDR3 DNA: TGTGCCAGCACCGGTAATGTACAGGCAGATCAGCCCCAGCATTTT.

This chain uses TRBV7-6 with TRBJ2-3, with D perhaps matching TRBD2 (6 bases). Looked up from germline, CDR1 is SGHVS and CDR2 is FNYEAQ. CDR3 length equals 19 residues. With 3 bases removed from V and 2 bases from J, the gap between germline ends came to 24 bases. The CDR3 here is CASSFPLRGGIGATDTQYF. The CDR3 DNA sequence: TGTGCCAGCAGCTTCCCACTCCGGGGCGGGATTGGGGCCACAGATACGCAGTATTTT.

The chain combines TRBV27 with TRBJ2-7; 12 nucleotides line up with TRBD2. The germline V gene has CDR1 MNHEY and CDR2 SMNVEV (reference sequence). The V gene end was trimmed by 7 bases and the J gene end by 4 bases; junction bases not matched to a gene: 20. There are 19 residues in the CDR3. The DNA for the CDR3 is TGTGCCAGCATCTCGACAGGGGGGGAGACTAGCGGGAGAGGTTACGAGCAGTACTTC. Translation: CASISTGGETSGRGYEQYF.

This CDR3 is CAWSGTENLYGYTF. In nucleotides, the CDR3 is TGTGCCTGGAGTGGAACAGAAAACCTCTATGGCTACACCTTC. The genes are TRBV30 and TRBJ1-2; D is uncertain. CDR1 is GTSNPN and CDR2 is SVGIG in the germline V gene (reference sequence). The germline V and J ends were trimmed by 1 base and 4 bases, with 13 bases remaining between them. The CDR3 covers 14 residues.

This chain joins TRBV28 and TRBJ2-3; TRBD2 aligns across 11 bases. CDR3 length: 16 amino acids. Losses at the gene ends were 4 bases for V and 0 bases for J; bases not matched to a gene: 3. Germline assignment: CDR1 MDHEN and CDR2 SYDVKM. The CDR3: CASSSTSGMSTDTQYF. CDR3 nucleotide sequence: TGTGCCAGCAGTTCGACTAGCGGGATGAGCACAGATACGCAGTATTTT.

The J gene is TRBJ2-1, the V gene TRBV4-3; D is undetermined. Germline assignment: CDR1 LGHNA and CDR2 YSLEER. The CDR3 sequence is 14 residues long. Trimming stripped 4 bases from V and 3 bases from J, with 10 bases between. The DNA for the CDR3 is TGCGCCAGCAGCCCCTCGACCAACTACAATGAGCAGTTCTTC. Residues: CASSPSTNYNEQFF.

In its sample, this clone was seen a few times. The chain recombines TRBV7-9 with TRBJ2-3; tentative D call: TRBD2 (6 bases). CDR1 and CDR2 from the germline V gene are SEHNR and FQNEAQ (reference sequence). This CDR3 is built from 15 residues. Trimming removed 3 bases from V and 5 bases from J, with 15 bases in between. The CDR3 spells CASSLGAGLGDTQYF. The CDR3 coding sequence is TGTGCCAGCAGCTTGGGTGCGGGGTTGGGAGATACGCAGTATTTT.

The chain combines TRBV4-3 with TRBJ1-1, with 7 bases aligning to TRBD1. The CDR3 sequence is 16 residues long. Germline CDR1 is LGHNA and CDR2 is YSLEER. V dropped 4 bases and J dropped 3; count of bases not matched to a gene: 11. The CDR3 spells CASSLSWEGAHTEAFF. For the CDR3, the DNA is TGCGCCAGCAGCCTGAGCTGGGAGGGGGCCCACACTGAAGCTTTCTTT.

The sample holds one count of this clone. The chain combines TRBV7-9 with TRBJ2-3, with D possibly TRBD2 on 6 matching bases. The V end was cut by 3 bases, the J end by 5 bases, with 15 bases between. The CDR3 is 15 amino acids. Per germline, CDR1 SEHNR and CDR2 FQNEAQ (reference sequence). The DNA of the CDR3 is TGTGCCAGCAGCTTCTGGGGGAGGAGGGAAGATACGCAGTATTTT. Translating gives CASSFWGRREDTQYF.

The chain joins TRBV7-2 to TRBJ2-7, with 12 bases fitting TRBD2. The junction had 5 bases not matched to a gene; V was cut back by 10 bases and J by 1 base. Germline V gene data show CDR1 as SGHTA and CDR2 as FQGNSA. This CDR3 is 14 amino acids long. Here the CDR3 DNA reads TGTGCCACCCTAGCGGGAGGGCTTTCCTACGAGCAGTACTTC. Its translation is CATLAGGLSYEQYF.

This clone has just a few counts. The chain recombines TRBV11-3 with TRBJ2-7, with 10 bases aligning to TRBD2. J lost 5 bases, V lost 2 bases, and 3 bases had no gene match. Germline V gene sequence: CDR1 SGHNT, CDR2 YENEEA. CDR3 length: 14 residues. CDR3: CASSLTSGTHEQYF. The CDR3 nucleotides are TGTGCCAGCAGCTTAACTAGCGGGACTCACGAGCAGTACTTC.

This sequence joins TRBV30 and TRBJ1-4, with unresolved D. V was clipped by 5 bases and J by 2 bases, with 15 bases between them. From germline, CDR1 is GTSNPN and CDR2 SVGIG (reference sequence). The CDR3 is made up of 15 amino acids. The CDR3 DNA reads TGTGCCTGGTACCCCGGGGTAGGGACTAATGAAAAACTGTTTTTT. Translated, it gives CAWYPGVGTNEKLFF.

The V call is TRBV5-4, the J call TRBJ2-3, with D uncertain. Trimming shortened V by 0 bases and J by 0 bases, and 11 bases separated the two germline ends. CDR1 and CDR2 from the germline V gene are SGHNT and YYREEE (reference sequence). The CDR3 is made up of 16 amino acids. The CDR3 coding sequence is TGTGCCAGCAGCTTGGTGGTTAGCATTAGCACAGATACGCAGTATTTT. Translated, it gives CASSLVVSISTDTQYF.

This clone was seen only once. The chain links TRBV10-3 to TRBJ1-6; no clear D gene. The CDR3 is 15 amino acids. Germline CDR1 and CDR2: ENHRY and SYGVKD. V lost 3 bases and J lost 6, with 12 bases in between. DNA of the CDR3: TGTGCCATCAGTGATGGGCAAAAACTTAATTCACCCCTCCACTTT. It encodes CAISDGQKLNSPLHF.

This chain connects TRBV4-3 to TRBJ2-3; D perhaps matches TRBD2 (6 bases). V was trimmed by 4 bases and J by 2 bases, leaving 19 bases between them. CDR1 and CDR2 (germline): LGHNA, YSLEER. The CDR3 runs 17 residues. The CDR3 DNA is TGCGCCAGCAGCCCATCAGCCACGGGACTGACCACAGATACGCAGTATTTT. This codes for CASSPSATGLTTDTQYF.

This sequence joins TRBV2 and TRBJ2-7; the match to TRBD2 covers 11 bases. With 8 bases clipped from V and 4 bases from J, the junction kept 4 bases outside the gene matches. This CDR3 region has 13 residues. The V gene's germline CDR1 is SNHLY and CDR2 FYNNEI. The CDR3 is CASDGTSGYEQYF. For the CDR3, the DNA is TGTGCCAGCGATGGGACTAGCGGTTACGAGCAGTACTTC.

The genes are TRBV30 and TRBJ1-6; perhaps TRBD1 as D (5 bases). The length of the CDR3 is 16 residues. Germline loops: CDR1 GTSNPN, CDR2 SVGIG (reference sequence). V lost 7 bases to trimming and J lost 0 bases, with 16 bases between them. In nucleotides, the CDR3 is TGTGCCTCCCGGGGGACGGGCGGCTCCTATAATTCACCCCTCCACTTT. It encodes CASRGTGGSYNSPLHF.

The rearrangement links TRBV19 to TRBJ1-6; 8 bases match TRBD1. V trimming: 5 bases; J trimming: 7 bases; junction bases outside the gene matches: 7. Germline-derived CDR1 and CDR2 are LNHDA and SQIVND (reference sequence). This CDR3 contains 15 residues. DNA of the CDR3: TGTGCCAGTAGTCACATTGGGACAGGCAATTCACCCCTCCACTTT. Its translation: CASSHIGTGNSPLHF.

V is TRBV4-3 and J is TRBJ1-2; tentative D call: TRBD1 (5 bases). CDR3 length: 16 residues. Germline CDR1 and CDR2: LGHNA and YSLEER. The V end was cut by 2 bases, the J end by 2 bases, with 15 bases between. The CDR3 DNA reads TGCGCCAGCAGCCAAAGGTCCGGGACGTACAACTATGGCTACACCTTC. Its translation: CASSQRSGTYNYGYTF.

The gene calls are TRBV7-9 and TRBJ2-5; TRBD2 aligns across 14 bases. Germline V gene data show CDR1 as SEHNR and CDR2 as FQNEAQ (reference sequence). The J segment lost 5 bases and the V segment lost 6 bases, leaving 5 bases of the junction unmatched. The CDR3 contains 15 residues. CDR3 protein: CASRGLAGDGETQYF. Here the CDR3 DNA reads TGTGCCAGCAGGGGACTAGCGGGAGATGGTGAGACCCAGTACTTC.